The 26 T cell receptor beta chains listed next were all sequenced from one sample in a study of blood T cell repertoires in COVID-19 (TCRdb year 2020). Libraries were constructed by the immunoSEQ multiplex PCR assay. As stored in TCRdb, this immuneACCESS dataset retains in-frame rearrangements with V and J assigned. A fraction of the clones does not appear; measured against another copy, unresolved V genes explain less than half of the discrepancy, and the remainder lacks a known reason. This sample holds around 230,000 clones; about 88% were observed only once. The ten largest make up just over 2.5% of the sample. Material: PBMCs or T cells enriched from blood (not recorded which). These receptors were taken from a woman in her twenties or thirties who had recovered from COVID-19.

Only a few counts were recorded for this clone. CDR3 loop: CASSQDTGSNQPQHF. The CDR3 DNA is TGTGCCAGCAGCCAAGATACGGGGAGCAATCAGCCCCAGCATTTT. J is TRBJ1-5 and V is TRBV4-2; D is ambiguous. There are 15 residues in the CDR3. Germline V CDR1 and CDR2: LGHNA, YNFKEQ. V was pared by 0 bases and J by 1 base, with 7 bases between.

V and J are TRBV4-1 and TRBJ2-3; 9 positions agree with TRBD1. J gave up 0 bases and V 5 bases, and 9 bases lay outside the gene matches. The CDR3 length is 17 residues. CDR1 is MGHRA and CDR2 is YSYEKL in the germline V gene. CDR3 sequence (DNA): TGCGCCAGCAGCGCCTACGGACAGGGGACGAGCACAGATACGCAGTATTTT. It translates to CASSAYGQGTSTDTQYF.

The CDR3 sequence: CASRSGTNQPQHF. Written as DNA, the CDR3 is TGTGCCAGCAGATCCGGGACAAATCAGCCCCAGCATTTT. The V and J genes are TRBV6-5 and TRBJ1-5; D is perhaps TRBD1 (6 bases). The length of the CDR3 is 13 residues. The V and J ends lost 6 bases and 4 bases respectively, with 10 bases between them. Germline V gene data show CDR1 as MNHEY and CDR2 as SVGAGI.

This clone was counted once. This sequence joins TRBV6-2 or TRBV6-3 and TRBJ1-5; D gene ambiguous. The CDR3 sequence is 13 residues long. Germline-derived CDR1 and CDR2 are MNHEY and SVGEGT. V was cut by 0 bases and J by 6 bases, with 6 bases left in between. The CDR3 here is CASSYSRVQPQHF. In DNA, the CDR3 is TGTGCCAGCAGTTACTCTCGGGTTCAGCCCCAGCATTTT.

This clone was found a few times. J is TRBJ2-2 and V is TRBV6-5; D call uncertain. The CDR3 runs to 11 residues. Germline loops: CDR1 MNHEY, CDR2 SVGAGI. V was trimmed by 7 bases and J by 7 bases, leaving 7 bases between them. The CDR3 loop reads CASNWSGELFF. The DNA of the CDR3 is TGTGCCAGCAACTGGAGCGGGGAGCTGTTTTTT.

V and J are TRBV12-5 and TRBJ2-2; D perhaps matches TRBD1 (5 bases). The length of the CDR3 is 16 residues. Deletions cut 0 bases from V and 3 bases from J, with 11 bases between. The germline V gene has CDR1 LGHNT and CDR2 FRNRAP. Written as DNA, the CDR3 is TGTGCTAGTGGTTTGGTACTTGGGGCCCACACCGGGGAGCTGTTTTTT. It encodes CASGLVLGAHTGELFF. The whole variable domain, remainder taken from reference TRBV12-5 and TRBJ2-2, is DARVTQTPRHKVTEMGQEVTMRCQPILGHNTVFWYRQTMMQGLELLAYFRNRAPLDDSGMPKDRFSAEMPDATLATLKIQPSEPRDSAVYFCASGLVLGAHTGELFFGEGSRLTVL.

The chain employs TRBV6-5 and TRBJ1-1; D is possibly TRBD1 (5 bases). Germline loops: CDR1 MNHEY, CDR2 SVGAGI. Trimming left V 2 bases short and J 0 bases short, with 13 bases between. The CDR3 is 16 amino acids. Here the CDR3 reads CASSYERRGMNTEAFF. The CDR3 coding sequence is TGTGCCAGCAGTTACGAGCGTAGGGGCATGAACACTGAAGCTTTCTTT.

The V call is TRBV4-1, the J call TRBJ1-6, with a tentative D call TRBD1 (6 bases). Germline V CDR1 and CDR2: MGHRA, YSYEKL. The CDR3 length is 16 residues. V lost 4 bases to trimming and J lost 10 bases, with 20 bases between them. CDR3 amino acids: CASSRTPTGGDSPLHF. The CDR3 bases are TGCGCCAGCAGCCGAACCCCGACAGGCGGTGACTCACCCCTCCACTTT.

The CDR3 loop reads CASSLLGNTIYF. CDR3 nucleotides: TGTGCCAGCAGCTTGTTAGGAAACACCATATATTTT. The V call is TRBV5-6, the J call TRBJ1-3; D not resolved. Germline V lookup: CDR1 SGHDT, CDR2 YYEEEE. The CDR3 runs 12 residues. V dropped 1 base and J dropped 4 bases, with 3 bases sitting between them.

The rearrangement links TRBV7-3 to TRBJ1-2, with 7 positions matching TRBD1. Germline CDR1 is SGHTA and CDR2 is FQGTGA. CDR3 length: 13 amino acids. V gave up 1 base and J gave up 6 bases; unmatched junction bases: 2. CDR3 amino acids: CASSLNRGHGYTF. The CDR3 nucleotides are TGTGCCAGCAGCTTAAATAGGGGGCATGGCTACACCTTC.

This clone was seen only once. The chain carries TRBV5-6 and TRBJ1-2; D is uncertain. Trimming took off 0 bases at V and 4 bases at J, with 7 bases between the two ends. CDR1 SGHDT and CDR2 YYEEEE come from the germline V gene. The CDR3 spans 13 residues. CDR3 in DNA: TGTGCCAGCAGCTTGGACACCCCCTATGGCTACACCTTC. Amino acid sequence: CASSLDTPYGYTF.

A remark on this clone: This specimen includes other DNA sequences encoding the same CDR3. This chain links TRBV9 with TRBJ1-1, with 8 bases that match TRBD1. The CDR3 has 13 residues. Germline values: CDR1 SGDLS, CDR2 YYNGEE. Germline trimming cut 4 bases from V and 5 bases from J; bases unmatched to any gene: 4. CDR3 nucleotide sequence: TGTGCCAGCAGCAAAACAGGGGGTACTGAAGCTTTCTTT. As protein: CASSKTGGTEAFF.

The genes are TRBV4-2 and TRBJ1-2; D gene ambiguous. With 2 bases removed from V and 11 bases from J, the gap between germline ends came to 21 bases. The length of the CDR3 is 15 residues. From germline, CDR1 is LGHNA and CDR2 YNFKEQ. DNA of the CDR3: TGTGCCAGCAGCCAACCCCGGGATGGCTATGGAGGGTACACCTTC. It translates to CASSQPRDGYGGYTF.

The genes are TRBV7-9 and TRBJ2-1, with a weak D call TRBD1 (6 bases). CDR3 length equals 14 residues. CDR1 is SEHNR, CDR2 FQNEAQ, per germline (reference sequence). The ends were cut back, 3 bases at V and 2 bases at J, with 8 bases in the middle. This CDR3 reads CASSFPGAYNEQFF. In DNA form, the CDR3 reads TGTGCCAGCAGCTTCCCAGGGGCCTACAATGAGCAGTTCTTC.

This chain connects TRBV11-2 to TRBJ2-7; 8 nucleotides match TRBD1. V lost 5 bases to trimming and J lost 6 bases; unmatched junction nucleotides: 3. Germline loops: CDR1 SGHAT, CDR2 FQNNGV. This CDR3 contains 12 residues. The CDR3 reads CASSATGGEQYF. CDR3 coding DNA: TGTGCCAGCAGCGCCACAGGGGGCGAGCAGTACTTC. The complete variable domain, with remaining parts taken from reference TRBV11-2 and TRBJ2-7, reads EAGVAQSPRYKIIEKRQSVAFWCNPISGHATLYWYQQILGQGPKLLIQFQNNGVVDDSQLPKDRFSAERLKGVDSTLKIQPAKLEDSAVYLCASSATGGEQYFGPGTRLTVT.

The chain has TRBV2 and TRBJ1-2; D ambiguous. The ends were cut back, 6 bases at V and 0 bases at J, with 5 bases in the middle. This CDR3 spans 12 amino acids. Germline CDR1 and CDR2: SNHLY and FYNNEI. The CDR3 nucleotides are TGTGCCAGCAGAACAGCTAACTATGGCTACACCTTC. Protein: CASRTANYGYTF.

The gene calls are TRBV2 and TRBJ2-1; 7 nucleotides align to TRBD2. The CDR3 is made up of 12 amino acids. The J segment lost 14 bases and the V segment lost 4 bases, leaving 8 bases of the junction unmatched. Germline assignment: CDR1 SNHLY and CDR2 FYNNEI. The CDR3: CASSGEGSTEFF. CDR3 sequence (DNA): TGTGCCAGCAGTGGGGAGGGGTCCACGGAGTTCTTC.

This chain joins TRBV4-1 and TRBJ2-7; 7 bases align to TRBD1. In germline, CDR1 is MGHRA, CDR2 YSYEKL. V lost 0 bases to trimming and J lost 3 bases; unmatched junction nucleotides: 14. This CDR3 comprises 18 residues. This chain's CDR3 is CASSQDSQGVFSFYEQYF. DNA for the CDR3: TGCGCCAGCAGCCAAGACTCGCAGGGGGTGTTTTCCTTCTACGAGCAGTACTTC.

The chain carries TRBV3-1 (or the pseudogene TRBV3-2) and TRBJ2-3; a possible D gene is TRBD2 (5 bases). V lost 1 base and J 6 bases, leaving 14 bases between the germline ends. The CDR3 spans 15 residues. Germline-derived CDR1 and CDR2 are LGHDT and YNNKEL (reference sequence). Written as DNA, the CDR3 is TGTGCCAGCAGCCAAGTTAACCTCCCGGGGGATACGCAGTATTTT. Translating gives CASSQVNLPGDTQYF.

Regarding this clone: This specimen includes other DNA sequences encoding the same CDR3. The V and J genes are TRBV19 and TRBJ1-1, with TRBD1 as a possible D gene (5 bases). The CDR3 sequence is 13 residues long. The V gene's germline CDR1 is LNHDA and CDR2 SQIVND (reference sequence). Trimming took 4 bases from V and 3 from J, leaving 9 bases between them. The CDR3 spells CASSRQRDTEAFF. The CDR3 nucleotides are TGTGCCAGTAGTAGACAGAGAGACACTGAAGCTTTCTTT.

V is TRBV21-1 and J is TRBJ1-2; the tabulated D call, TRBD1, remains unverified against the DNA. TRBV21-1 is noted as a pseudogene. This CDR3 contains 15 residues. The CDR3 DNA follows: TGTGCCAGTAGGACAGGGGGGCGCCGAAACTATGGCTACACCTTC. As protein: CASRTGGRRNYGYTF.

This sequence joins TRBV4-1 and TRBJ1-1; D is perhaps TRBD1 (5 bases). Germline V gene data show CDR1 as MGHRA and CDR2 as YSYEKL. V lost 3 bases and J lost 2, with 13 bases in between. CDR3 size: 15 residues. The CDR3: CASSQTTEVNTEAFF. CDR3 DNA: TGCGCCAGCAGCCAGACGACAGAAGTAAACACTGAAGCTTTCTTT.

The gene calls are TRBV12-3 or TRBV12-4 and TRBJ1-6, with D possibly being TRBD1 (6 bases). The V end lost 7 bases, the J end lost 5 bases, and 9 bases lay between the germline ends. The CDR3 sequence is 13 residues long. The CDR3 here is CASNQGNNSPLHF. The CDR3 DNA reads TGTGCCAGCAATCAGGGGAATAATTCACCCCTCCACTTT.

This clone was seen just once. This same CDR3 is encoded by further DNA sequences in the sample. The J gene is TRBJ1-2, the V gene TRBV27; 8 bases match TRBD1. The CDR3 totals 14 residues. Germline V gives CDR1 MNHEY, CDR2 SMNVEV (reference sequence). With V trimmed by 5 bases and J by 2 bases, 4 bases remained unmatched. The CDR3 is CASSPRTGNYGYTF. CDR3 in DNA: TGTGCCAGCAGTCCTCGGACAGGGAACTATGGCTACACCTTC.

The genes are TRBV6-2 or TRBV6-3 and TRBJ2-5; D is unresolved. The CDR3 extends over 11 amino acids. Germline V lookup: CDR1 MNHEY, CDR2 SVGEGT. The ends were cut back, 5 bases at V and 4 bases at J, with 5 bases in the middle. CDR3 DNA: TGTGCCAGCAGTCACGGAGAGACCCAGTACTTC. Translated, it gives CASSHGETQYF.

The chain employs TRBV5-4 and TRBJ1-1; TRBD1 is a possible D gene (5 bases). Germline loops: CDR1 SGHNT, CDR2 YYREEE (reference sequence). Trimming left V 1 base short and J 3 bases short, with 13 bases between. This CDR3 has 15 residues. The CDR3 sequence is CASSLIGGGDTEAFF. The CDR3 DNA is TGTGCCAGCAGCTTGATCGGGGGGGGTGACACTGAAGCTTTCTTT.